The rows below give T cell receptor beta chains drawn from one sample of a study of PD-L1 blockade in urothelial cancer. Generated by immunoSEQ multiplex PCR, the TCRdb table keeps only in-frame clones and is missing some. The sample has tens of thousands of clones, more than 70% seen once. The sequencing here drew on PBMCs, taken around atezolizumab (anti-PD-L1) treatment. These receptors were taken from a man in his sixties with urothelial cancer. The CDR3 runs from the conserved cysteine through the conserved F or W. Each record gives: V gene, CDR3 protein.

TRBV27	CASSLNSGRITGELFF
TRBV7-2	CASSRLAAPTDTQYF
TRBV10-1	CAGGGAAGNTIYF
TRBV19	CASKGAPLNTEAFF
TRBV10-3	CAISEDRGTYEQYF
TRBV28	CANQNAQEVPPYEQYF
TRBV5-1	CASSSGGRGTDTQYF
TRBV5-1	CASSLAILAGVNEQFF
TRBV10-1	CARARDTPSNQPQHF
TRBV5-1	CASSLDWTSGRAQQFF
TRBV6-1	CASSGPTGAPIQYF
TRBV7-8	CASSPPIAGAGETQYF
TRBV29-1	CSVVEGQPRPYF
TRBV6-5	CASKPGQGVVYGYTF
TRBV13	CASSLGGQANTEAFF
TRBV6-4	CASSGGPLAGLFYEQYF
TRBV25-1	CASSGAGFSRGGYTF
TRBV2	CASSEVTGSTGELFF
TRBV19	CASRTGGMRDSPLHF
TRBV9	CASSVDGTAFYGYTF
TRBV4-1	CASSQDVSGDATNEKLFF
TRBV6-1	CASSGDTFRPHSNQPQHF
TRBV4-1	CASSHLRGRRGHNEQFF
TRBV18	CASSPFGEFYGYTF
TRBV7-2	CASSKLAIQETQYF
TRBV30	CAWSTTPQGVRETQYF
TRBV9	CASSASGETYEQYF
TRBV19	CASSRVGSTDTQYF
TRBV28	CASSLWVTGSGNTIYF
TRBV9	CASSVGPRTGNTIYF
TRBV14	CASSQGGQPQHF
TRBV7-2	CASSLIQSNYGYTF
TRBV28	CASRPGGASGSLGEQFF
TRBV5-1	CASSLSGQGGLEREKLFF
TRBV6-5	CASSYGGIGELFF
TRBV7-2	CASSLGQVYGYTF
TRBV27	CASSLLRGQPQHF
TRBV6-5	CASSYSSRGAPQHF
TRBV7-3	CASSLQGRSYEQYF
TRBV6-1	CASSEALGLQGAFTKNIQYF
TRBV11-3	CASSLDGITEAFF
TRBV6-5	CATPVIVPQHF
TRBV27	CASSQTTSSYGYTF
TRBV28	CASSFLDRKNYGYTF
TRBV28	CASSSLDDRGTEAFF
TRBV2	CASREETQYF
TRBV5-4	CASRRDRETQYF
TRBV19	CASSMNLRGGAYGYTF
TRBV25-1	CASSPFRDSPNYGYTF
TRBV4-3	CASSQGPRTGIYEQYF
TRBV30	CAWSPGSIYEQYF
TRBV19	CASRRETGPGNTIYF
TRBV29-1	CSAEVSSYNEQFF
TRBV7-9	CASSLRAGVYNEQFF